This T cell receptor beta chain was identified in a study of blood T cell repertoires in COVID-19. Per germline, CDR1 ENHRY and CDR2 SYGVKD. V lost 1 base, J lost 0 bases, and 13 bases lay in between. The CDR3 spans 17 residues. Sequencing was performed with immunoSEQ multiplex PCR; in TCRdb, only in-frame clones are kept and a portion is missing. The sample has some 150,000 clones, roughly 88% seen once; the top ten hold 7.2%. The chain joins TRBV10-3 to TRBJ1-3; TRBD1 is a possible D gene (6 bases). Sequencing used peripheral blood. This receptor was taken from a woman aged 50 to 60 in a cohort sampled during active or convalescent COVID-19. This CDR3 is CAISELGQELSGNTIYF. In DNA form, the CDR3 reads TGTGCCATCAGTGAGTTGGGACAAGAACTCTCTGGAAACACCATATATTTT.